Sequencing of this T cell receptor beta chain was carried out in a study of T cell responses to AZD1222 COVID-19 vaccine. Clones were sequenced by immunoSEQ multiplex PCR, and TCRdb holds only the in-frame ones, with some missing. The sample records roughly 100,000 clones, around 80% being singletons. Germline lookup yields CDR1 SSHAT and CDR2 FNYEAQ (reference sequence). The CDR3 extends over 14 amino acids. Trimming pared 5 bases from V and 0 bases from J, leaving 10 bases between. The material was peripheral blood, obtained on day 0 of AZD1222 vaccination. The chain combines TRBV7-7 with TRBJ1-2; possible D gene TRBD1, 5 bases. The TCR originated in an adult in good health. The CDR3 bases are TGTGCCAGCAGCCGGACACCCGCTAACTATGGCTACACCTTC. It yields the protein CASSRTPANYGYTF.